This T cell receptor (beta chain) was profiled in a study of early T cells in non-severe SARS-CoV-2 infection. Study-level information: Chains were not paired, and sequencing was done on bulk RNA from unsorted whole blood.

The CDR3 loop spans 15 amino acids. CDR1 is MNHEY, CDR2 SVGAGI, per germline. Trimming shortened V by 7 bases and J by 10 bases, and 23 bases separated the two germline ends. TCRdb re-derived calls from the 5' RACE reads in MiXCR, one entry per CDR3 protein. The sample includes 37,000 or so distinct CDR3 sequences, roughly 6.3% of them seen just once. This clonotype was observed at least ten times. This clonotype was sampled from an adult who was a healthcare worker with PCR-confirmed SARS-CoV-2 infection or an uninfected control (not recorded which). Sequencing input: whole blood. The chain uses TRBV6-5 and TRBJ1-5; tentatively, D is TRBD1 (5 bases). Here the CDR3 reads CASNLHRFVCSPQHF. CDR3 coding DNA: TGTGCCAGCAACCTGCACAGGTTTGTGTGTTCCCCCCAGCATTTT.